These T cell receptor beta chains were read from a single sample in a study of kidney transplant recipient with SARS-CoV-2 infection. TCRdb reprocessed the reads with MiXCR, giving one entry per CDR3 protein. This sample has under 250,000 distinct CDR3 sequences; under 30% occur once, and the top ten carry 6% to 8.5%. Sequencing used a blood sample, obtained at baseline and between days 110 and 120 from a kidney transplant recipient. These receptors were collected from a young adult male patient who had COVID-19 and was a kidney transplant recipient. Some T cells may be the graft donor's. The CDR3 runs from the conserved cysteine through the conserved F or W. Fields, in order: D gene, J gene, V gene, CDR3 protein. A D gene is named only where the DNA matches it firmly.

D: -; J: TRBJ2-6; V: TRBV8-2; CDR3: CGNAPRITQSRANVLTF
D: TRBD1; J: TRBJ2-7; V: TRBV28; CDR3: CASSLGTGLREQYF
D: -; J: TRBJ1-2; V: TRBV7-9; CDR3: CASSLGQGLYGYTF
D: -; J: TRBJ1-1; V: TRBV12-3/TRBV12-4; CDR3: CASSLNIGAFF
D: -; J: TRBJ2-5; V: TRBV5-1; CDR3: CASSNTQETQYF
D: TRBD1; J: TRBJ1-5; V: TRBV24-1; CDR3: CATSDTGGADQPQHF
D: -; J: TRBJ2-5; V: TRBV12-3/TRBV12-4; CDR3: CASSLLGFETQYF
D: -; J: TRBJ1-2; V: TRBV8-2; CDR3: CGSQWHDSRKTYGYTF
D: TRBD2; J: TRBJ2-4; V: TRBV7-3; CDR3: CASSLGSAPGLAENIQYF
D: -; J: TRBJ1-1; V: TRBV3-1; CDR3: CASSRYYPISIRTEAFF
D: TRBD1; J: TRBJ2-2; V: TRBV7-9; CDR3: CASSLAGQGRDNGELFF
D: -; J: TRBJ1-5; V: TRBV7-2; CDR3: CASSLGDRPYSNQPQHF
D: -; J: TRBJ2-2; V: TRBV27; CDR3: CASQTGEAGELFF
D: TRBD1; J: TRBJ2-7; V: TRBV6-6; CDR3: CASIPGQGNEQYF
D: TRBD1; J: TRBJ1-1; V: TRBV27; CDR3: CASRTGREGTEAFF
D: TRBD2; J: TRBJ2-5; V: TRBV27; CDR3: CASSLLAGGPPETQYF
D: -; J: TRBJ2-4; V: TRBV20-1; CDR3: CSASLAGAKNIQYF
D: TRBD1; J: TRBJ2-1; V: TRBV5-1; CDR3: CASSLVGQGHNEQFF
D: -; J: TRBJ2-7; V: TRBV28; CDR3: CASRGQEFFGRSTYEQYF
D: -; J: TRBJ1-5; V: TRBV19; CDR3: CASSMAGEGFNQPQHF
D: -; J: TRBJ1-2; V: TRBV20-1; CDR3: CSAQRQLFRKTYGYTF
D: TRBD2; J: TRBJ2-5; V: TRBV11-2; CDR3: CASSQTSGGAPETQYF
D: TRBD2; J: TRBJ2-7; V: TRBV20-1; CDR3: CSARGSSGSWERVREQYF
D: -; J: TRBJ2-7; V: TRBV9; CDR3: CASSRAGDSSYEQYF
D: -; J: TRBJ1-2; V: TRBV5-4; CDR3: CASGLAVPGKTYGYTF
D: -; J: TRBJ2-7; V: TRBV2; CDR3: CASSVGDFSYEQYF
D: -; J: TRBJ2-5; V: TRBV7-3; CDR3: CASSLSGRPQETQYF
D: -; J: TRBJ2-6; V: TRBV8-2; CDR3: CGIIPRITQSRANVLTF
D: -; J: TRBJ1-2; V: TRBV20-1; CDR3: CSAWDGGKGYGYTF
D: -; J: TRBJ1-4; V: TRBV2; CDR3: CASSREAEKLFF
D: TRBD1; J: TRBJ2-5; V: TRBV11-1; CDR3: CASSLRDSLKETQYF
D: TRBD2; J: TRBJ2-3; V: TRBV5-1; CDR3: CASSLPRERTDTQYF
D: -; J: TRBJ1-5; V: TRBV19; CDR3: CASSIVSKDFGNQPQHF
D: -; J: TRBJ1-2; V: TRBV9; CDR3: CASPSWYSRKTYGYTF
D: -; J: TRBJ1-1; V: TRBV20-1; CDR3: CSATGVSTEAFF
D: -; J: TRBJ1-6; V: TRBV1; CDR3: CTSSQYNRGFGNSPLHF
D: -; J: TRBJ2-4; V: TRBV28; CDR3: CASSLGPLLAKNIQYF
D: -; J: TRBJ1-2; V: TRBV11-2; CDR3: CASGKALTSRKTYGYTF
D: TRBD2; J: TRBJ2-3; V: TRBV24-1; CDR3: CATSDFGGRTDTQYF
D: -; J: TRBJ2-7; V: TRBV6-6; CDR3: CASSYSTARELYEQYF
D: -; J: TRBJ1-6; V: TRBV14; CDR3: CASSQVLGGGSSYNSPLHF
D: -; J: TRBJ2-1; V: TRBV2; CDR3: CASSTGLQNEQFF
D: -; J: TRBJ2-7; V: TRBV16; CDR3: CASSQIAGPHEQYF
D: -; J: TRBJ1-1; V: TRBV19; CDR3: CASSNRGAQDTEAFF
D: -; J: TRBJ2-5; V: TRBV11-3; CDR3: CASRQAPGGHQETQYF
D: -; J: TRBJ2-7; V: TRBV20-1; CDR3: CSALELQGTYEQYF